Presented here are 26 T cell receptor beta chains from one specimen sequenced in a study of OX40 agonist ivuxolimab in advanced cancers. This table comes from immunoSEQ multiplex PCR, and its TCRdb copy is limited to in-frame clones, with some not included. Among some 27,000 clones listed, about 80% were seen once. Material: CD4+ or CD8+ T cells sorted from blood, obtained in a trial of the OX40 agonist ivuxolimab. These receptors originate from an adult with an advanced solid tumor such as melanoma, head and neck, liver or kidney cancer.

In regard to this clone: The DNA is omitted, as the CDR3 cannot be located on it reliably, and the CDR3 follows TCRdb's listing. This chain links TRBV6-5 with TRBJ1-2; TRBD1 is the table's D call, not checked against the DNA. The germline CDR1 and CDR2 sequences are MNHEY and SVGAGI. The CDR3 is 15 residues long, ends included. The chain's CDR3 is CASSSSTGVKDGYTF.

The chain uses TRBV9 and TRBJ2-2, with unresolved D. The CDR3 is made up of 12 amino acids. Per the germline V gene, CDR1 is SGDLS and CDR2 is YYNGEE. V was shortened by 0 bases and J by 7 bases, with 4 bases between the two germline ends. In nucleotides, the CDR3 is TGTGCCAGCAGCGTAGCCGGCGGGGAGCTGTTTTTT. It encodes CASSVAGGELFF.

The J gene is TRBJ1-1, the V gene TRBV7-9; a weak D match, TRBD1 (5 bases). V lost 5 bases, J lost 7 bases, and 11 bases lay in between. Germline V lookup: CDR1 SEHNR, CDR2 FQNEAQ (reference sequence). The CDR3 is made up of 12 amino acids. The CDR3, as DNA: TGTGCCAGCAGCCCCGGGACGGATGAAGCTTTCTTT. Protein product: CASSPGTDEAFF.

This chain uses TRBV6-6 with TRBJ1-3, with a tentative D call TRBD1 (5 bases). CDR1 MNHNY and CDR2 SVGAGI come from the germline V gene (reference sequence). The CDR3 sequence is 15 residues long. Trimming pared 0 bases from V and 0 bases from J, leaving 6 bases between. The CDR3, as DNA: TGTGCCAGCAGTTACTCTGACAGCTCTGGAAACACCATATATTTT. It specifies CASSYSDSSGNTIYF.

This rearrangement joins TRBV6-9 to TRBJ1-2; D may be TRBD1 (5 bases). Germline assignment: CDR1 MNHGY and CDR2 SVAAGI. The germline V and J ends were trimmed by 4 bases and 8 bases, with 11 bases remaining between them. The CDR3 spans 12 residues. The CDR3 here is CASSSPGWGYTF. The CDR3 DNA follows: TGTGCCAGCAGTTCCCCAGGGTGGGGCTACACCTTC.

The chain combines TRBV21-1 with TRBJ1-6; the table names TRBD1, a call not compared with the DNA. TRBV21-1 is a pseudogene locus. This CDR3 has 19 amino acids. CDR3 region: CASSPFIQGYHVYNSPLHF. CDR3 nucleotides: TGTGCCAGCAGCCCATTTATTCAGGGATATCACGTCTATAATTCACCCCTCCACTTT.

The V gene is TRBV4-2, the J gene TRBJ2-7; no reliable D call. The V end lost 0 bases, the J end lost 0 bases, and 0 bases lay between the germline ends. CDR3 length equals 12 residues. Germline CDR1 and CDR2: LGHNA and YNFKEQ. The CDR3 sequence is CASSQDSYEQYF. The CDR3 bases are TGTGCCAGCAGCCAAGACTCCTACGAGCAGTACTTC.

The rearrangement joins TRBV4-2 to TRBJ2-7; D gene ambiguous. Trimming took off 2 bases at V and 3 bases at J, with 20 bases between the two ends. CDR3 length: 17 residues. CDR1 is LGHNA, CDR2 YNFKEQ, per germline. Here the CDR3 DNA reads TGTGCCAGCAGCCAAACACTTTCTCCTGTCCTAAACTACGAGCAGTACTTC. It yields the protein CASSQTLSPVLNYEQYF.

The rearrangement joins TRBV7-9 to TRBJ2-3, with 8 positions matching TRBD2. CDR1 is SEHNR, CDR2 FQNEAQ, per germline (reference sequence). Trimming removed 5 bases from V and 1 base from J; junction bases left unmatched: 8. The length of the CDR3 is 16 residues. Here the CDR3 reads CASSPHGLAGTDTQYF. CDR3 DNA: TGTGCCAGCAGCCCCCACGGACTAGCTGGCACAGATACGCAGTATTTT.

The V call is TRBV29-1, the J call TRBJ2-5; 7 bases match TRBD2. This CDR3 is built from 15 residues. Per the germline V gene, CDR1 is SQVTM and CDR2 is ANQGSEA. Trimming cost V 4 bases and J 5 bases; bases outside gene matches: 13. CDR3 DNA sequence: TGCAGCGTTGGAGTGACCGGGGGGAGGTTGGAGACCCAGTACTTC. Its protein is CSVGVTGGRLETQYF.

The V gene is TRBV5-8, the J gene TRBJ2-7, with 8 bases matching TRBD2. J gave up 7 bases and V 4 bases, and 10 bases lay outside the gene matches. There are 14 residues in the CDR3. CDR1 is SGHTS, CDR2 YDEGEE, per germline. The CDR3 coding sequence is TGTGCCAGCAGCCCTACGGGACTAGTCCCGGAGCAGTACTTC. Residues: CASSPTGLVPEQYF.

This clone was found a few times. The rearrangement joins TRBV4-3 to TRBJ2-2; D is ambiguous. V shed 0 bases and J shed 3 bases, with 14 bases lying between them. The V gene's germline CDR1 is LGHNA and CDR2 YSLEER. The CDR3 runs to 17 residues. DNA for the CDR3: TGCGCCAGCAGCCAAGATAGGGTCTCTCCCGACACCGGGGAGCTGTTTTTT. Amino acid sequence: CASSQDRVSPDTGELFF.

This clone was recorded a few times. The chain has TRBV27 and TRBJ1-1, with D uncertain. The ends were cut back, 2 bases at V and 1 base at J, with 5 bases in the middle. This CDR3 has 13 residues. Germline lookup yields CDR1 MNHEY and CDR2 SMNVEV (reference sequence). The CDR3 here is CASSLGPNTEAFF. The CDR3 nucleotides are TGTGCCAGCAGTTTAGGGCCGAACACTGAAGCTTTCTTT.

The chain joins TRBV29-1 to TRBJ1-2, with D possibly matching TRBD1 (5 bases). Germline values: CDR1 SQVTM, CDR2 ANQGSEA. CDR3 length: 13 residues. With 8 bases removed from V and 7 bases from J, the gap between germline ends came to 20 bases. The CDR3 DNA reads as TGCAGCATTCTCCCCCTAGCAGGGAGTGGCTACACCTTC. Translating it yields CSILPLAGSGYTF.

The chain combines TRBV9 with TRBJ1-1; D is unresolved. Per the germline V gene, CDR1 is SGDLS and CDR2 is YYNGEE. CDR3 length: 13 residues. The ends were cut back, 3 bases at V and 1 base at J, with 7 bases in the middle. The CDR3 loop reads CASSGSGNTEAFF. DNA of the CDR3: TGTGCCAGCAGCGGGTCAGGGAACACTGAAGCTTTCTTT.

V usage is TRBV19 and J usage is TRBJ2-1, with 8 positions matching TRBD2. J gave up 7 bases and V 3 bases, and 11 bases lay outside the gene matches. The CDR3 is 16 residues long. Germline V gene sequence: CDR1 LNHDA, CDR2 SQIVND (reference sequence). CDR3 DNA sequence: TGTGCCAGTAGTATGGTGGGTGGCGGGGGGCGGAATGAGCAGTTCTTC. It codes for CASSMVGGGGRNEQFF.

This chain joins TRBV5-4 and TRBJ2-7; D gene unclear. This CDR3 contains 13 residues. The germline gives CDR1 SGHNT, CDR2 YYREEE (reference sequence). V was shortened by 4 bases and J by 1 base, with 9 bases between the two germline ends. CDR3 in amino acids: CASSPGLSYEQYF. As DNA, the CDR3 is TGTGCCAGCAGCCCGGGCCTTTCCTACGAGCAGTACTTC.

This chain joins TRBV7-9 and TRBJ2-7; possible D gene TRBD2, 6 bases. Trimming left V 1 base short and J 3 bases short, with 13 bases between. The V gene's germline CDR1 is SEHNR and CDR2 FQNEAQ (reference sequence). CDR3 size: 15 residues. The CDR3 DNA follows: TGTGCCAGCAGCTTAGATGCCCGGGGGAACTACGAGCAGTACTTC. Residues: CASSLDARGNYEQYF.

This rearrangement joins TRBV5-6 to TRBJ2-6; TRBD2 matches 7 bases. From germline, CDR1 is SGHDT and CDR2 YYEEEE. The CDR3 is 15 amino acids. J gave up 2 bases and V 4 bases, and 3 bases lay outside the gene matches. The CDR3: CASSPAGAGANVLTF. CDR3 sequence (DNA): TGTGCCAGCAGCCCCGCGGGGGCTGGGGCCAACGTCCTGACTTTC.

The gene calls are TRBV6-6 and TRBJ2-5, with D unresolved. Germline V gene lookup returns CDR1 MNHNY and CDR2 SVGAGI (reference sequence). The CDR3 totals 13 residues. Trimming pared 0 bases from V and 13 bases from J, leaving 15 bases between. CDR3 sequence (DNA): TGTGCCAGCAGTTACTCGAGCCAGGCGGTTGGGTACTTC. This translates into CASSYSSQAVGYF.

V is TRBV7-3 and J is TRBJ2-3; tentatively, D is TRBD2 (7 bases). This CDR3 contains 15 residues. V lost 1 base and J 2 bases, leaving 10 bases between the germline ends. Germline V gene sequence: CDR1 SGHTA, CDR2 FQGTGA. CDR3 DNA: TGTGCCAGCAGCTTAAGTGGGGGGGCCACAGATACGCAGTATTTT. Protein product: CASSLSGGATDTQYF.

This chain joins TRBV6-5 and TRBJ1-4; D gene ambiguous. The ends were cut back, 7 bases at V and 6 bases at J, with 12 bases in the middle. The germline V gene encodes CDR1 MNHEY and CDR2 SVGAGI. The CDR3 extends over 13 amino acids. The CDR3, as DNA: TGTGCCAGCAAGGAGGTCTTTGATGAAAAACTGTTTTTT. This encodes CASKEVFDEKLFF.

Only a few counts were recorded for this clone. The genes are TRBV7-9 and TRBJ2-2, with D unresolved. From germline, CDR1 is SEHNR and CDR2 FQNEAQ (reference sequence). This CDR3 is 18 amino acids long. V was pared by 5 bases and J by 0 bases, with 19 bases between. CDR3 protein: CASSQSPGLLTNTGELFF. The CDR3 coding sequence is TGTGCCAGCAGCCAATCTCCTGGGCTACTTACGAACACCGGGGAGCTGTTTTTT. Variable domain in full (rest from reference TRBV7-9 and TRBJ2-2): DTGVSQNPRHKITKRGQNVTFRCDPISEHNRLYWYRQTLGQGPEFLTYFQNEAQLEKSRLLSDRFSAERPKGSFSTLEIQRTEQGDSAMYLCASSQSPGLLTNTGELFFGEGSRLTVL.

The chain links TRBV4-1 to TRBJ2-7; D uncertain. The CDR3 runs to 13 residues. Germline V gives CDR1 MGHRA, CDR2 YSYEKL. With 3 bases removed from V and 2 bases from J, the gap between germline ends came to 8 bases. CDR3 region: CASSQVVTYEQYF. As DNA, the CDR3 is TGCGCCAGCAGCCAGGTGGTTACCTACGAGCAGTACTTC.

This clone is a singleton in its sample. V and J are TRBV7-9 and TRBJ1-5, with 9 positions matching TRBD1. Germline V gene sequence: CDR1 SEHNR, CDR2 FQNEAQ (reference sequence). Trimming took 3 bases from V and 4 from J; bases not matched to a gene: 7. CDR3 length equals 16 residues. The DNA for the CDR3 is TGTGCCAGCAGCTTGAGCCGGACAGGGGCGAATCAGCCCCAGCATTTT. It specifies CASSLSRTGANQPQHF.

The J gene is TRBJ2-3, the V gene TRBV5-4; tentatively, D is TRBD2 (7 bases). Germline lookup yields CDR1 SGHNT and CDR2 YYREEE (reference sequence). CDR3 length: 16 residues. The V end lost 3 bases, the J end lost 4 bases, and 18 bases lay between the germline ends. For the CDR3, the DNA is TGTGCCAGCAGCTGGTCTGGCGGGGGCCAAGCAGATACGCAGTATTTT. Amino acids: CASSWSGGGQADTQYF.